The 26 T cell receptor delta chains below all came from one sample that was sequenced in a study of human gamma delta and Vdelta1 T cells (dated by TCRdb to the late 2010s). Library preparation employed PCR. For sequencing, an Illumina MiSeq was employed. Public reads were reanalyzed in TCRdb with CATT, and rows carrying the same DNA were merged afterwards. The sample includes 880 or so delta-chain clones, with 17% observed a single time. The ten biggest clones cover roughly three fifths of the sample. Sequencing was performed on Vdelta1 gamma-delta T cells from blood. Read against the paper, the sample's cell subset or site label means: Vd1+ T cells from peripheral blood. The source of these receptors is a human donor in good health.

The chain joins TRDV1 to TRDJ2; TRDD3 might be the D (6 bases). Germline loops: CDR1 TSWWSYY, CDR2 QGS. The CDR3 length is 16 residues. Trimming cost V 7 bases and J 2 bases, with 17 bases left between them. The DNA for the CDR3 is TGTGCTCTTGCAGGGAGATACGGGGGGTTGACAGCACAACTCTTCTTT. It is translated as CALAGRYGGLTAQLFF.

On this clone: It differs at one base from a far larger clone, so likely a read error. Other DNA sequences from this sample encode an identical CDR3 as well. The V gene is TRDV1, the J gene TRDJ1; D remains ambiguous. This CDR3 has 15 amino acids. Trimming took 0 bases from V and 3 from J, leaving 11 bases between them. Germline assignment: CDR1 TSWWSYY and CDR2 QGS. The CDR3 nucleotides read TGTGCTCTTGGGGAACTAGATGTTAAGGCCGATAAACTCATCTTT. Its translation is CALGELDVKADKLIF.

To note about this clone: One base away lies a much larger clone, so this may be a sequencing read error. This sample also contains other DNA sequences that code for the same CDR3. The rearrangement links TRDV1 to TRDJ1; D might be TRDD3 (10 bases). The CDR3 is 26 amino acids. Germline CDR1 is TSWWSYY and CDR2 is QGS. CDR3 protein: CALGERKAFLRDWWWGILIGQTKLIF. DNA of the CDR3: TGCGCTCTTGGGGAAAGGAAGGCCTTCCTACGCGATTGGTGGTGGGGGATACTGATAGGGCAAACCAAACTCATCTTT.

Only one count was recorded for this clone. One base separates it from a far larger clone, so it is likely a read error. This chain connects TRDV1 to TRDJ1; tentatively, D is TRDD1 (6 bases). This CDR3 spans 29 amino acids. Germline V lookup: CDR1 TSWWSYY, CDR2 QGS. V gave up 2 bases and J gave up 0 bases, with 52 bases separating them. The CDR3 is CALGENSLVLGPPLGPQIASVAYTDKLIF. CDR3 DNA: TGTGCTCTTGGGGAAAATTCTCTGGTCTTAGGTCCTCCGCTGGGTCCCCAAATAGCCTCAGTAGCCTACACCGATAAACTCATCTTT.

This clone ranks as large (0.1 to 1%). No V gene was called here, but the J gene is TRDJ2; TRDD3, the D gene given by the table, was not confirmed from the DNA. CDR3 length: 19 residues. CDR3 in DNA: TGTGCTACGGACGCTATTAATGGCCTGGGGGATAGCTTGACAGCACAACTCTTCTTT. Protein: CATDAINGLGDSLTAQLFF.

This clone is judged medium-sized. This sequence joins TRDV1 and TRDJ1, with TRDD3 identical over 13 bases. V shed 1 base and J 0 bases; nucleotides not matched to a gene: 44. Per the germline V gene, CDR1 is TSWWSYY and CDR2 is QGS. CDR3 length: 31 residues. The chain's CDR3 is CALGEPPVLYWGIRCERCPHPWSRYTDKLIF. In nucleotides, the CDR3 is TGTGCTCTTGGGGAACCTCCGGTCCTGTACTGGGGGATACGCTGCGAACGGTGTCCCCATCCGTGGTCGCGGTACACCGATAAACTCATCTTT.

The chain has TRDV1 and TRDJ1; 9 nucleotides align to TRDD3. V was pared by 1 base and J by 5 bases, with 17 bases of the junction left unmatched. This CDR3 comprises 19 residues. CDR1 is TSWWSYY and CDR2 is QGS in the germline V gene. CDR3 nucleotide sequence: TGTGCTCTTGGGGAACCCCCTCCAGTCTGGGGGATGGGTATAGATAAACTCATCTTT. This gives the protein CALGEPPPVWGMGIDKLIF.

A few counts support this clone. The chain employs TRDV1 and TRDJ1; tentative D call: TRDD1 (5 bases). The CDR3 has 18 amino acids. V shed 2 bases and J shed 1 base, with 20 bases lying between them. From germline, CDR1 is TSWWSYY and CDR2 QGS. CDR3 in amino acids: CALGEMQEMDSFTDKLIF. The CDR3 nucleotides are TGTGCTCTTGGGGAAATGCAGGAAATGGACTCGTTCACCGATAAACTCATCTTT.

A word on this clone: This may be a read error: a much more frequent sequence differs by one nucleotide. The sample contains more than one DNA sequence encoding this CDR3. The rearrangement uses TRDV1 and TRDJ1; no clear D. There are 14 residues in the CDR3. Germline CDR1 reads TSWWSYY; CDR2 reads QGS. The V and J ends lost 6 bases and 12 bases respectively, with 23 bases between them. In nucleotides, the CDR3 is TGTGCTCTTGGTTCCCAAAGGCCAGACAAGGTGGTCATCTTT. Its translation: CALGSQRPDKVVIF.

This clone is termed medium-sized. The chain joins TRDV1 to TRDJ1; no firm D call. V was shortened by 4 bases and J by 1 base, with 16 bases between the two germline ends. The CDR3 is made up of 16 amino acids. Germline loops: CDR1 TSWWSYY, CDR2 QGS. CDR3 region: CALGGRGTVSTDKLIF. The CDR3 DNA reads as TGTGCTCTTGGGGGCCGGGGTACCGTGAGCACCGATAAACTCATCTTT.

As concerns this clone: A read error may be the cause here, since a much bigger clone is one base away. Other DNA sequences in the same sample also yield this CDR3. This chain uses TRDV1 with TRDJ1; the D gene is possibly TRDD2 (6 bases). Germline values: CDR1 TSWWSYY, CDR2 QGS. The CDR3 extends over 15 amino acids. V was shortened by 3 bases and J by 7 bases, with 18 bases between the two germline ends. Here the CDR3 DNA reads TGTGCTCTTGGGGATAATTCCTATCTCACGGGTAAACTCATCTTT. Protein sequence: CALGDNSYLTGKLIF.

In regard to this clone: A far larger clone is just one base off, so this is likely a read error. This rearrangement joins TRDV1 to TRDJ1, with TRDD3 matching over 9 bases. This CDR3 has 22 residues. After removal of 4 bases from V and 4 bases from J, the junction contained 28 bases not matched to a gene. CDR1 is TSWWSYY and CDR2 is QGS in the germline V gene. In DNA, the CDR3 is TGTGCTCTTGGGGCACCCTACCTTCCTTTGGTGGGGGATATGCGGGTGGGCGATAAACTCATCTTT. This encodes CALGAPYLPLVGDMRVGDKLIF.

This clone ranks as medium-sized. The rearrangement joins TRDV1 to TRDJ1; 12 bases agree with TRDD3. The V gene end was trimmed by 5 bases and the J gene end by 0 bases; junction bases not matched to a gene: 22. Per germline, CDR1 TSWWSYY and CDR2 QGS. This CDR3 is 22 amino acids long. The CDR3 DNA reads TGTGCTCTTGGGTCCCTTCCTCCTTTCTGGGGGATACGCATACTATACACCGATAAACTCATCTTT. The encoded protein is CALGSLPPFWGIRILYTDKLIF.

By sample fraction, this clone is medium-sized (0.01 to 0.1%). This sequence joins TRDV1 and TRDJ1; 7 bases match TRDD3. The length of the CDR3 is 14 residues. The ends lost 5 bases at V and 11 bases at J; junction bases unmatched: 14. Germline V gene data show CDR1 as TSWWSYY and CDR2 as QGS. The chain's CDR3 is CALGHPTGDGGLIF. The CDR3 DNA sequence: TGTGCTCTTGGGCACCCTACTGGGGATGGAGGGCTCATCTTT.

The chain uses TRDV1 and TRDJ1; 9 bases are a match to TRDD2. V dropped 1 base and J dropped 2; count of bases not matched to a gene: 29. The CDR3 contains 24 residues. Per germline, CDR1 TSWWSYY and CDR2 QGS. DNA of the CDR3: TGTGCTCTTGGGGAACGTTGGTCCTTCCTACAGTACTGGGGATTTGGGGCGGGTACCGATAAACTCATCTTT. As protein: CALGERWSFLQYWGFGAGTDKLIF.

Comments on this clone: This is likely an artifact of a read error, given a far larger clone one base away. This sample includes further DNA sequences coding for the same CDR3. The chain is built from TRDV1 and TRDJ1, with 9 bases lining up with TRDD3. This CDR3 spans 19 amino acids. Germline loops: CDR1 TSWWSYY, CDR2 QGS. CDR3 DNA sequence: TGTGCTCTTGACCAAGGGTCCGGGGGATACCTAAAGAGCACCGATAAGCTCATCTTT. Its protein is CALDQGSGGYLKSTDKLIF.

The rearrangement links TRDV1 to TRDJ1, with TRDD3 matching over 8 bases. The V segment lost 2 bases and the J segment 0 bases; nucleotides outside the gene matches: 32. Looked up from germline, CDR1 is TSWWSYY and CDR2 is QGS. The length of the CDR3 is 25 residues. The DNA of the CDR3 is TGTGCTCTTGGGGAAAGGATTCGGAGATTCCATGTACTGGGGGGACGATACCCGAACACCGATAAACTCATCTTT. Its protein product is CALGERIRRFHVLGGRYPNTDKLIF.

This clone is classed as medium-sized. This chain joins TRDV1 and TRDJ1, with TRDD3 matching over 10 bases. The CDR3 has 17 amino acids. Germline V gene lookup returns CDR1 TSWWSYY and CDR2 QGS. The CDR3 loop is CATLRNHWGMALDKLIF. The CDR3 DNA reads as TGTGCAACGCTCCGGAATCACTGGGGGATGGCCCTTGATAAACTCATCTTT.

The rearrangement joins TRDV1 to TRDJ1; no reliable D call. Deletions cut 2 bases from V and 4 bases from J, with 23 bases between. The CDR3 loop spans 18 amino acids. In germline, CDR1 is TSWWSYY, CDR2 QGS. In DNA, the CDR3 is TGTGCTCTTGGGGAATTTTTGGCGAGCCGCGCTAATGTCGATAAACTCATCTTT. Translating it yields CALGEFLASRANVDKLIF.

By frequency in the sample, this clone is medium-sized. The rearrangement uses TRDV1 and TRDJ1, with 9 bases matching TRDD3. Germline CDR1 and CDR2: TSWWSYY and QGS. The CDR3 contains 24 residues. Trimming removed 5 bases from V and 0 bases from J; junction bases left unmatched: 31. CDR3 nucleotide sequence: TGTGCTCTTGGGAGTATTACCCTTGTACTGGGGGACACCCTAAAGGGACGATACACCGATAAACTCATCTTT. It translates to CALGSITLVLGDTLKGRYTDKLIF.

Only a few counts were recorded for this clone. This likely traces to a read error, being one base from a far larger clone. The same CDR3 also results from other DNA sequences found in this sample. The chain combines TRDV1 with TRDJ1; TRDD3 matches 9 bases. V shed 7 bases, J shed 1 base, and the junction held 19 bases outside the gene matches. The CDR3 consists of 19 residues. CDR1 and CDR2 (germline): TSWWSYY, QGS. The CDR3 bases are TGTGCTCTTGACCAAGGGTCAGGGGGATACCTAAAGAGCACCGATAAACTCATCTTT. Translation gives CALDQGSGGYLKSTDKLIF.

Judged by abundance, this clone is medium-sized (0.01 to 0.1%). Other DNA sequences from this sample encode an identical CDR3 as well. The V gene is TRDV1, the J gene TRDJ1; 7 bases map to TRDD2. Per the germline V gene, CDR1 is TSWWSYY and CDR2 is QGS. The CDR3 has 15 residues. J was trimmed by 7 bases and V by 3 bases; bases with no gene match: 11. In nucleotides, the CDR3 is TGTGCTCTTGGGGATAATTCCTACCTCACGGGTAAACTCATCTTT. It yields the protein CALGDNSYLTGKLIF.

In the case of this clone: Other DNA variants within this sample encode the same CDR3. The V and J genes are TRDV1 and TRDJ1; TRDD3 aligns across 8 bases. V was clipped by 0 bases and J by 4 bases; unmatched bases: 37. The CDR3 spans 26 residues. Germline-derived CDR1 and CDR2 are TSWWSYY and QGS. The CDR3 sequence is CALGELTHHRPLLGVPIPPTSDKLIF. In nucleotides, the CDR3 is TGTGCTCTTGGGGAACTAACTCACCACCGACCTCTACTGGGGGTCCCGATACCACCGACCAGCGATAAACTCATCTTT.

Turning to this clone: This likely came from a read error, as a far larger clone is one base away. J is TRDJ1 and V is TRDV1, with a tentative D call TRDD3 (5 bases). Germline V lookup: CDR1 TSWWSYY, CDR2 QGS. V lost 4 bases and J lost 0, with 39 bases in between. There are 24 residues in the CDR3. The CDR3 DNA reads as TGTGCTCTTGGGGGGGAGACCCCGATTGTTTTTCACTTTAGGTTTAGGGGGTACACCGATAAACTCATCTTT. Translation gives CALGGETPIVFHFRFRGYTDKLIF.

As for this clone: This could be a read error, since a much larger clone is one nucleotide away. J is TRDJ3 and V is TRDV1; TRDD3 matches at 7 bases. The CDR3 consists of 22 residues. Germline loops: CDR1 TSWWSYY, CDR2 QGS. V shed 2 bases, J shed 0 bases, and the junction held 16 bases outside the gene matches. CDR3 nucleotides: TGTGCTCTTGGGGAAGTGCGGTGGGGGAACCCCGGTAGCTCCTGGGACACCCGACAGATGTTTTTC. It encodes CALGEVRWGNPGSSWDTRQMFF.

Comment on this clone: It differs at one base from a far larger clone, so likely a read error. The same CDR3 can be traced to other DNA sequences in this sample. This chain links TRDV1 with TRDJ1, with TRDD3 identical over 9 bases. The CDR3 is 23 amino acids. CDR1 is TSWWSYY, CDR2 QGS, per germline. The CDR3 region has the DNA TGTGCTCTTGGTGAACTAAGCGACCCGATTTGGCAGGTAAAATCGTGGGGGATAAATAAACTCATCTTT. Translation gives CALGELSDPIWQVKSWGINKLIF.